This T cell receptor (beta chain) was recorded in a study of blood T cell repertoires in COVID-19. Study summary: Sources were T cells, B-cell-depleted T cells, or PBMCs; the material itself was cDNA or gDNA.

Original processing methods: Reference gene primer amplification yielded estimated nucleated cell counts. The repertoire was sequenced with immunoSEQ multiplex PCR; TCRdb's copy has only in-frame clones and lacks some. V and J calls and clone size are given by that table; D and trimming were obtained from the DNA. Of approximately 100,000 clones listed, approximately 87% were seen once; the top ten hold about 9.9%. V lost 4 bases to trimming and J lost 5 bases, with 14 bases between them. Germline CDR1 is SEHNR and CDR2 is FQNEAQ (reference sequence). The CDR3 consists of 15 residues. Sequenced input: peripheral blood. The J gene is TRBJ1-4, the V gene TRBV7-9, with no clear D. The sequence was collected from a young woman with acute or convalescent COVID-19. In DNA form, the CDR3 reads TGTGCCAGCAGCTCTCCGGGAGATTCAAATGAAAAACTGTTTTTT. Amino acids: CASSSPGDSNEKLFF.